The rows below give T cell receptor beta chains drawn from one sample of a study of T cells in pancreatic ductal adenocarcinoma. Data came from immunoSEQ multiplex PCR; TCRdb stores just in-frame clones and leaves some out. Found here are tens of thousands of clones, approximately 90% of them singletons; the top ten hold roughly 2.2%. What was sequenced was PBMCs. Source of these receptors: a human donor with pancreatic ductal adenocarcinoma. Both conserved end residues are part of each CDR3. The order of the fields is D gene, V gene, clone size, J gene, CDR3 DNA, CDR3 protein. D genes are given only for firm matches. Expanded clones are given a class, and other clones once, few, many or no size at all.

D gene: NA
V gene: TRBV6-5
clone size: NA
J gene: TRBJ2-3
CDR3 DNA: TGTGCCAGCAGTACTGAAGATACGCAGTATTTT
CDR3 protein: CASSTEDTQYF

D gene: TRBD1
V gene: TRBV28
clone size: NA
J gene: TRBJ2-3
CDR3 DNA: TGTGCCAGCAGTTTTTTTTTGCCCTCTCCCGTGGACAGGAGAGAACCTAGCACAGATACGCAGTATTTT
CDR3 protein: CASSFFLPSPVDRREPSTDTQYF

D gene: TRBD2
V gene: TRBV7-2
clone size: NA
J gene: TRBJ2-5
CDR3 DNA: TGTGCCAGCAGCTCCGGACTAGCGGGAGCCCACGGGGAGACCCAGTACTTC
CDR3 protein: CASSSGLAGAHGETQYF

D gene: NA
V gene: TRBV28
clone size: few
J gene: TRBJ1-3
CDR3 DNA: TGTGCCAGCAGTTTCCCAGGGATCTCCGGAAACACCATATATTTT
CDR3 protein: CASSFPGISGNTIYF

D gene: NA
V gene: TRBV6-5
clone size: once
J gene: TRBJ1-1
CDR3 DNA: TGTGCCAGCAGTACCGGCCGGACTGAAGCTTTCTTT
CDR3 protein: CASSTGRTEAFF

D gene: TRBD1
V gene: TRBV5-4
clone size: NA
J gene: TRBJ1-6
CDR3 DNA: TGTGCCAGCAGCCTTGACAGGGGGCTTTCACCCCTCCACTTT
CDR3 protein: CASSLDRGLSPLHF

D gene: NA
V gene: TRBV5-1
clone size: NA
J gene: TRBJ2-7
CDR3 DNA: TGCGCCAGCAGCTCCTCCAAGCCCTACGAGCAGTACTTC
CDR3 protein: CASSSSKPYEQYF

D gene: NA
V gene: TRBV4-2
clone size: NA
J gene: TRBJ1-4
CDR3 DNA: TGTGCCAGCAGCCTAGGCAGGGAAGAAAAACTGTTTTTT
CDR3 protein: CASSLGREEKLFF

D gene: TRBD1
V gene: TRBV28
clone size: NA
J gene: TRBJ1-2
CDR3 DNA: TGTGCCAGCAGTTTCCAGGACAGGGTCATGTATGGCTACACCTTC
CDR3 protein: CASSFQDRVMYGYTF

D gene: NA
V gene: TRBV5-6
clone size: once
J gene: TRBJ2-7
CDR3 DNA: TGTGCCAGCAGCACGACTAGGACGGAGCAGTACTTC
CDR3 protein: CASSTTRTEQYF

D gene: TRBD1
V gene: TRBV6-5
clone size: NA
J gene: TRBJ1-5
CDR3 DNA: TGTGCCAGCAGGGGACAGGGGGGTAGTCAGCCCCAGCATTTT
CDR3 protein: CASRGQGGSQPQHF

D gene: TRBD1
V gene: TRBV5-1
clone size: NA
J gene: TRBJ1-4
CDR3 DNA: TGCGCCAGCAGCTTCTCTCTAACAGGGGGAGTCGAAAAACTGTTTTTT
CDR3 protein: CASSFSLTGGVEKLFF

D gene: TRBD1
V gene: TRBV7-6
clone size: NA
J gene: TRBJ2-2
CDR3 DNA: TGTGCCAGCAGCTTATCATCGGACAGGGGGGACACCGGGGAGCTGTTTTTT
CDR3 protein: CASSLSSDRGDTGELFF

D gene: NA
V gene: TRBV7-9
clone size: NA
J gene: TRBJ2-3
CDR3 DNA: TGTGCCAGCAGTTCCGGAGGAGGGGGGGGAGGGACGCAGTATTTT
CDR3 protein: CASSSGGGGGGTQYF

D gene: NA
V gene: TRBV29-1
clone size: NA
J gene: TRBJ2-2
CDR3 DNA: TGCAGCGCCGGTCAGGCGAACACCGGGGAGCTGTTTTTT
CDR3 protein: CSAGQANTGELFF

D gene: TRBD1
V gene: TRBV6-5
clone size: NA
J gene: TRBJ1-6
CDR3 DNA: TGTGCCAGTGCGGACAGGGACAATTCACCCCTCCACTTT
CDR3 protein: CASADRDNSPLHF

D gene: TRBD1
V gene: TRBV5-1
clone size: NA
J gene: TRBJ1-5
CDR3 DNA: TGCGCCAGCAGCTACGGGACAGGGCGGGATCAGCCCCAGCATTTT
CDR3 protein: CASSYGTGRDQPQHF

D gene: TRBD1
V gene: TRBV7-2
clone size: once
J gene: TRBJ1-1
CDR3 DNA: TGTGCCAGCAGCCCGCGACAGGGGTTGAACACTGAAGCTTTCTTT
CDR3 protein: CASSPRQGLNTEAFF

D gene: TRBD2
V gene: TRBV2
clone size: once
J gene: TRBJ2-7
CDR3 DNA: TGTGCCAGCTGGACGGGAGGGCCCTCTATCGAGCAGTACTTC
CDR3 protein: CASWTGGPSIEQYF

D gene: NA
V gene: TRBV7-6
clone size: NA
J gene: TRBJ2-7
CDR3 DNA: TGTGCCAGCAGCTTACGTTCCGCGTCCCTTTACGAGCAGTACTTC
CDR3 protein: CASSLRSASLYEQYF

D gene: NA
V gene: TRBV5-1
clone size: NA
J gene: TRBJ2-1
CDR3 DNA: TGCGCCAGCAGCTTGGGACAGTCCTACAATGAGCAGTTCTTC
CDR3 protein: CASSLGQSYNEQFF

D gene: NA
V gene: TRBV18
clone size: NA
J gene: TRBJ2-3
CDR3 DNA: TGTGCCAGCTCACCCGGACAGCTCCAAACCTTCCATACGCAGTATTTT
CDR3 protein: CASSPGQLQTFHTQYF

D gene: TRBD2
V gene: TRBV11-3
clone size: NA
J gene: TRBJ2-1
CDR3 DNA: TGTGCCAGCAGCCGGACTAGCGGGAGGGATTTGGGTGAGCAGTTCTTC
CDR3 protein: CASSRTSGRDLGEQFF

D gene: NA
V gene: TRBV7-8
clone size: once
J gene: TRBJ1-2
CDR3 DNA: TGTGCCAGCAGCTTAGTTACTCGGGGAGGCTACACCTTC
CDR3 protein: CASSLVTRGGYTF

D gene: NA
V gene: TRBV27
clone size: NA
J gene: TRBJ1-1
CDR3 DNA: TGTGCCAGCAGTCCATTACCCCCGACCTTGAACACTGAAGCTTTCTTT
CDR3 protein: CASSPLPPTLNTEAFF

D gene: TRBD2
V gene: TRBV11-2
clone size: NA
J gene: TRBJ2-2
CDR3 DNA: TGTGCCAGCAGCTTTATGAGCGGGATGGCAGGTGGGGAGCTGTTTTTT
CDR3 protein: CASSFMSGMAGGELFF

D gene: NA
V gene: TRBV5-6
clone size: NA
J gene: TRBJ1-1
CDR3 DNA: TGTGCCAGCAGCTTGTTGGGGCAGCCTCCATCGAACACTGAAGCTTTCTTT
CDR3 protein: CASSLLGQPPSNTEAFF

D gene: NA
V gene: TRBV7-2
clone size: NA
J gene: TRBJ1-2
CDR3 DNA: TGTGCCAGCAGCGACATCGGGCCATACCCATATCACACCTTC
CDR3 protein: CASSDIGPYPYHTF

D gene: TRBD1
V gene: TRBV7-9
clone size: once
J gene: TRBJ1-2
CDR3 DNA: TGTGCCAGCAGCTTAGGTGGGACAGGGAACCCCTATGGCTACACCTTC
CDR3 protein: CASSLGGTGNPYGYTF

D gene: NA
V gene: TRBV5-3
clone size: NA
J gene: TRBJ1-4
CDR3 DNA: TGTGCCAGAAGCTTGGGGGCAACTAATGAAAAACTGTTTTTT
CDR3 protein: CARSLGATNEKLFF

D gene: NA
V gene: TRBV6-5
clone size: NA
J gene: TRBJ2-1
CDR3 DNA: TGTGCCAGCAGTTATGGCTATGAGCAGTTCTTC
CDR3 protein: CASSYGYEQFF

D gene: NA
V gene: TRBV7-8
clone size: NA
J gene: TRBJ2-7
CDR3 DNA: TGTGCCAGCAGCTTTCGTGACAGAGGAGACTACGAGCAGTACTTC
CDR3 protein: CASSFRDRGDYEQYF

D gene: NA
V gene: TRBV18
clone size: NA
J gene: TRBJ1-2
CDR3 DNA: TGTGCCAGCTCACTACTAGAGGACAGTCCCTATGGCTACACCTTC
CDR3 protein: CASSLLEDSPYGYTF

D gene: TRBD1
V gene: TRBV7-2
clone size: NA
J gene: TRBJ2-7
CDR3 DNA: TGTGCCAGCAGCTTTTTGGGGACAGCACGCTACGAGCAGTACTTC
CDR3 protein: CASSFLGTARYEQYF

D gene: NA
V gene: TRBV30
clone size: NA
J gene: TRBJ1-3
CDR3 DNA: TGTGCCTGGAACAGGGCTGGGTCTGGAAACACCATATATTTT
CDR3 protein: CAWNRAGSGNTIYF

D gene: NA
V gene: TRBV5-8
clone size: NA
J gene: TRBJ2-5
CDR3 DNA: TGTGCCAGCAGCAAAACGACACAGTACCAAGAGACCCAGTACTTC
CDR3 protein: CASSKTTQYQETQYF

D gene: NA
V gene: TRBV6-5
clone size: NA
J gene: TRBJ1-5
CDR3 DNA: TGTGCCAGCAGTTACCCGAGCAATCAGCCCCAGCATTTT
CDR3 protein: CASSYPSNQPQHF

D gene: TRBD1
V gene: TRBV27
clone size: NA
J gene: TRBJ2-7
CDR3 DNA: TGTGCCAGCAGTTTGGGGACACAGGGGTCCTACGAGCAGTACTTC
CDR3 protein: CASSLGTQGSYEQYF

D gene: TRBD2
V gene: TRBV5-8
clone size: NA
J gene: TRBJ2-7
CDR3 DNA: TGTGCCAGCAGCCCGGGGACTAGCGGGAGTAGGTCCGAGCAGTACTTC
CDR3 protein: CASSPGTSGSRSEQYF

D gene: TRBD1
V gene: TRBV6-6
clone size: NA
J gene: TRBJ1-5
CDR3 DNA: TGTGCCAGCAACGACAGGGGACCATATAGCAATCAGCCCCAGCATTTT
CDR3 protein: CASNDRGPYSNQPQHF

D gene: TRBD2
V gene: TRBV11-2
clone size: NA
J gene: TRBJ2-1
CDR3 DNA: TGTGCCAGCAGCCATAGACGCGGGAGGGGTTACAATGAGCAGTTCTTC
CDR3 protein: CASSHRRGRGYNEQFF

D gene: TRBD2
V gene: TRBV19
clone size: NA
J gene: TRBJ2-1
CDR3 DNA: TGTGCCAGTAGTATATTTGGCGGGAGGAGAACCTACAATGAGCAGTTCTTC
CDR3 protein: CASSIFGGRRTYNEQFF

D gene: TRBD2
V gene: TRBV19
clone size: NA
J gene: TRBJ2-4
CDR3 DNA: TGTGCCAGTAGTATCCTTTTGAGGACGGGAGGGCCTGGGAAGAACATTCAGTACTTC
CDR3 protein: CASSILLRTGGPGKNIQYF

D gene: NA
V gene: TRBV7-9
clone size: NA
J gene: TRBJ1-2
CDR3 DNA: TGTGCCAGCAGCTTAGCGGGGACGGGCAACGGCTACACCTTC
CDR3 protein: CASSLAGTGNGYTF

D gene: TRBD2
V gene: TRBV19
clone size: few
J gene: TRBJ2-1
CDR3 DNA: TGTGCCAGTTCTATGATCCAAGCGGGAGGGCGTGGTAATGAGCAGTTCTTC
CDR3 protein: CASSMIQAGGRGNEQFF

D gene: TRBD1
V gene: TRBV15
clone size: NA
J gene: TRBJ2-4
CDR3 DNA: TGTGCCACCAGCAGAGTTTTCCAGGGGGCTGACATTCAGTACTTC
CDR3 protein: CATSRVFQGADIQYF

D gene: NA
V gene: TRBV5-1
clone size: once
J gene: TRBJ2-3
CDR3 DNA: TGCGCCAGCAGCGCCACTGGGGATACGCAGTATTTT
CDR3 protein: CASSATGDTQYF

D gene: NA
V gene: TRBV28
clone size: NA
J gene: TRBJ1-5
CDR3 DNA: TGTGCCAGCAGTTTATGGAGTTGGGGGGGCAATCAGCCCCAGCATTTT
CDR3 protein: CASSLWSWGGNQPQHF

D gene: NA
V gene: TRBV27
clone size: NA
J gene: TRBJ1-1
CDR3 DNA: TGTGCCAGCAGTTTATTGGGGGGGCGGGCTTTCTTT
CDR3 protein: CASSLLGGRAFF

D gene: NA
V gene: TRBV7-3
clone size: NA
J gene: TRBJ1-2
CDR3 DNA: TGTGCCAGCAGCTATGGGGACGGCACATATGGCTACACCTTC
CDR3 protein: CASSYGDGTYGYTF

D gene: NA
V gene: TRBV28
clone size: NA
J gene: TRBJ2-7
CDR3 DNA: TGTGCCAGCCATCACCGGGGGAGCCAGGGTAGGGCCCCCTACGAGCAGTACTTC
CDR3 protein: CASHHRGSQGRAPYEQYF

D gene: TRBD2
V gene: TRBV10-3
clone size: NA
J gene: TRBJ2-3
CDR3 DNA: TGTGCCATCAGTGAAGGGTTAGCGGGAGCCCCAGATACGCAGTATTTT
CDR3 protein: CAISEGLAGAPDTQYF

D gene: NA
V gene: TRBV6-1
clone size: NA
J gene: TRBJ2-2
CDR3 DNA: TGTGCCAGCAGAGACATATCGAACACCGGGGAGCTGTTTTTT
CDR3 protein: CASRDISNTGELFF

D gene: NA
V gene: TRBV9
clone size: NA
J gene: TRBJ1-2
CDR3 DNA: TGTGCCAGCAGCGTAGACGGAGGGTTTAGGGGCTACACCTTC
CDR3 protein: CASSVDGGFRGYTF

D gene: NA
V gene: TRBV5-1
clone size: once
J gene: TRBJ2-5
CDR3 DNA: TGCGCCAGCAGCTCTCAACAGGGGGGGGAGACCCAGTACTTC
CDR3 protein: CASSSQQGGETQYF